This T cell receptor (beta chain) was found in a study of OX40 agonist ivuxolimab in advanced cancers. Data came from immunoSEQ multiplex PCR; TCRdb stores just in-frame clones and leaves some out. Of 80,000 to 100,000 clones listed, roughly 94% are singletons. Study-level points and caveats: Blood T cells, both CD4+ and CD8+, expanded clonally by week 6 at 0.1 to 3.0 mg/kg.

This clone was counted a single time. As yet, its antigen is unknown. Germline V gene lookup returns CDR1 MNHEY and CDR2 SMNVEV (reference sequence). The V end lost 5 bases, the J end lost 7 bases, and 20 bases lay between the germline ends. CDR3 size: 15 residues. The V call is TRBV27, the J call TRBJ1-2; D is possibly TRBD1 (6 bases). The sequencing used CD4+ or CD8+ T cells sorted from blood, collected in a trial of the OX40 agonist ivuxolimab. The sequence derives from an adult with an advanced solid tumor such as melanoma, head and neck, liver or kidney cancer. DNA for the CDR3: TGTGCCAGCAGTCCGCGACAGGCGGGCGGGCCTGGCTACACCTTC. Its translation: CASSPRQAGGPGYTF.